This TCR beta chain is drawn from a study of post-analysis software for immune sequencing data. Study results and caveats: Elevated frequency relative to controls characterized four or five TRBV segments in patients, TRBV5-6, TRBV5-1 and TRBV20-1 among them.

CDR3 size: 13 residues. Germline V gives CDR1 MNHEY, CDR2 SVGEGT. The V end was cut by 7 bases, the J end by 4 bases, with 13 bases between. Prepared TCR beta cDNA libraries contained unique molecular identifiers. TCRdb reprocessed the PCR reads with MiXCR, giving one entry per CDR3 protein. The table shows around 400,000 distinct CDR3 sequences, with 39% occurring only once. Concerning this clonotype: The antigen is undetermined.

The rearrangement uses TRBV6-2 or TRBV6-3 and TRBJ1-2; no clear D. The source is a girl between 2 and 10 years old with multiple sclerosis. Sample: blood. The CDR3 DNA reads as TGTGCCAGCACCCTTGGACGGTTCTATGGCTACACCTTC. Encoded protein: CASTLGRFYGYTF.